The next 19 T cell receptor beta chains were all read from a single sample in a study of OX40 agonist ivuxolimab in advanced cancers. Produced via immunoSEQ multiplex PCR; TCRdb's table is partial and in-frame only. The sample has roughly 58,000 clones, 77% seen once. The source was CD4+ or CD8+ T cells sorted from blood, collected in a trial of the OX40 agonist ivuxolimab. The receptor source for this set is an adult with an advanced solid tumor such as melanoma, head and neck, liver or kidney cancer.

J is TRBJ2-1 and V is TRBV19; D possibly corresponds to TRBD2 (5 bases). V lost 4 bases to trimming and J lost 7 bases, with 17 bases between them. The CDR3 has 15 residues. Germline V gene sequence: CDR1 LNHDA, CDR2 SQIVND (reference sequence). CDR3 amino acids: CASSTDWTFGNEQFF. The CDR3 DNA is TGTGCCAGTAGTACGGACTGGACCTTTGGGAATGAGCAGTTCTTC.

Only a few counts were recorded for this clone. The chain employs TRBV29-1 and TRBJ2-1, with 15 bases fitting TRBD2. The CDR3 sequence is 16 residues long. CDR1 is SQVTM, CDR2 ANQGSEA, per germline. The J segment lost 7 bases and the V segment lost 0 bases, leaving 4 bases of the junction unmatched. The CDR3 coding sequence is TGCAGCGTTGAAGATACCGGGACTAGCGGGGGGAATGAGCAGTTCTTC. It translates to CSVEDTGTSGGNEQFF.

The chain joins TRBV19 to TRBJ2-7; the D call may be TRBD1 or TRBD2 (5 bases each). CDR3 length: 14 residues. Trimming removed 3 bases at V and 2 bases at J, with 11 bases between. CDR1 and CDR2 from the germline V gene are LNHDA and SQIVND (reference sequence). The CDR3 reads CASSIRGSAYEQYF. Written as DNA, the CDR3 is TGTGCCAGTAGTATCCGGGGCAGCGCCTACGAGCAGTACTTC.

The chain uses TRBV27 and TRBJ1-1, with a possible D match to TRBD1 (6 bases). Trimming pared 2 bases from V and 4 bases from J, leaving 14 bases between. The CDR3 is 15 amino acids. Germline-derived CDR1 and CDR2 are MNHEY and SMNVEV (reference sequence). The CDR3: CASSLRGGYGTEAFF. The CDR3 coding sequence is TGTGCCAGCAGTTTAAGGGGGGGTTACGGCACTGAAGCTTTCTTT.

The chain couples TRBV14 to TRBJ2-7; D may be TRBD2 (5 bases). This CDR3 contains 14 residues. Trimming cost V 4 bases and J 6 bases, with 16 bases left between them. From germline, CDR1 is SGHDN and CDR2 FVKESK. The CDR3 nucleotides are TGTGCCAGCAGCCTTGCGGGTGTCCTGGGCGAGCAGTACTTC. Amino acids: CASSLAGVLGEQYF.

This chain uses TRBV10-3 with TRBJ2-1; D is perhaps TRBD1 or TRBD2 (7 bases each). V shed 7 bases and J shed 8 bases, with 12 bases lying between them. Germline V gene data show CDR1 as ENHRY and CDR2 as SYGVKD. The CDR3 covers 12 residues. The CDR3 spells CAIKPGGDEQFF. The CDR3 nucleotides read TGTGCCATCAAGCCAGGGGGGGATGAGCAGTTCTTC.

This clone was picked up one time. The genes are TRBV28 and TRBJ1-5; D not certain. Trimming pared 3 bases from V and 3 bases from J, leaving 6 bases between. CDR3 length equals 13 residues. CDR1 MDHEN and CDR2 SYDVKM come from the germline V gene. CDR3 DNA sequence: TGTGCCAGCAGTTTCACCCCCAATCAGCCCCAGCATTTT. This sequence encodes CASSFTPNQPQHF.

This chain joins TRBV5-6 and TRBJ2-7, with D tentatively TRBD1 (6 bases). The CDR3 loop spans 14 amino acids. Germline V gene data show CDR1 as SGHDT and CDR2 as YYEEEE. The V end was cut by 4 bases, the J end by 2 bases, with 13 bases between. DNA of the CDR3: TGTGCCAGCAGCCACACTTCAGGGGCCTACGAGCAGTACTTC. Amino acid sequence: CASSHTSGAYEQYF.

V usage is TRBV19 and J usage is TRBJ2-2; no clear D gene. CDR3 length: 15 residues. CDR1 is LNHDA and CDR2 is SQIVND in the germline V gene (reference sequence). V was trimmed by 0 bases and J by 4 bases, leaving 9 bases between them. The DNA for the CDR3 is TGTGCCAGTAGTATAGATCGACACCCCACCGGGGAGCTGTTTTTT. This sequence encodes CASSIDRHPTGELFF.

The chain carries TRBV28 and TRBJ2-7; D may be TRBD1 or TRBD2 (5 bases each). The CDR3 is 14 amino acids. In germline, CDR1 is MDHEN, CDR2 SYDVKM. Trimming took off 8 bases at V and 2 bases at J, with 16 bases between the two ends. The CDR3 reads CASSKLRGPYEQYF. Written as DNA, the CDR3 is TGTGCCAGCTCCAAGCTCCGGGGCCCCTACGAGCAGTACTTC.

This clone was found once. The V call is TRBV4-2, the J call TRBJ2-1, with D perhaps matching TRBD1 (6 bases). The CDR3 has 15 amino acids. Germline V gene data show CDR1 as LGHNA and CDR2 as YNFKEQ. The V end was cut by 3 bases, the J end by 0 bases, with 9 bases between. The CDR3 bases are TGTGCCAGCAGCCAGACAGGAAGCTCCTACAATGAGCAGTTCTTC. Protein product: CASSQTGSSYNEQFF.

J is TRBJ1-2 and V is TRBV30; a weak D match, TRBD1 (5 bases). CDR3 length equals 11 residues. The germline gives CDR1 GTSNPN, CDR2 SVGIG (reference sequence). Trimming stripped 8 bases from V and 2 bases from J, with 9 bases between. The CDR3 protein is CAGPGNYGYTF. CDR3 nucleotides: TGTGCCGGGCCAGGGAACTATGGCTACACCTTC.

The chain is built from TRBV6-1 and TRBJ2-2; D is unclear. This CDR3 region has 11 residues. Trimming cost V 8 bases and J 3 bases, with 4 bases left between them. Germline V gives CDR1 MNHNS, CDR2 SASEGT. In DNA form, the CDR3 reads TGTGCCAGCGAATACACCGGGGAGCTGTTTTTT. It translates to CASEYTGELFF.

The V gene is TRBV9, the J gene TRBJ1-3; D perhaps matches TRBD1 (5 bases). This CDR3 spans 15 amino acids. The V and J ends lost 3 bases and 3 bases respectively, with 13 bases between them. Germline CDR1 reads SGDLS; CDR2 reads YYNGEE. As DNA, the CDR3 is TGTGCCAGCAGCGCTCATCCGGGACTTGGAAACACCATATATTTT. Protein sequence: CASSAHPGLGNTIYF.

The chain recombines TRBV6-1 with TRBJ2-1; tentative D call: TRBD2 (6 bases). Trimming took off 7 bases at V and 6 bases at J, with 19 bases between the two ends. This CDR3 is built from 15 residues. Germline CDR1 and CDR2: MNHNS and SASEGT. CDR3 loop: CASIPDYATVNEQFF. CDR3 nucleotide sequence: TGTGCCAGCATTCCGGACTACGCTACGGTCAATGAGCAGTTCTTC.

V usage is TRBV7-9 and J usage is TRBJ1-5; D perhaps matches TRBD1 (5 bases). Trimming cost V 4 bases and J 4 bases, with 5 bases left between them. The CDR3 is made up of 12 amino acids. Looked up from germline, CDR1 is SEHNR and CDR2 is FQNEAQ (reference sequence). The CDR3 loop is CASSWGNQPQHF. CDR3 in DNA: TGTGCCAGCAGCTGGGGGAATCAGCCCCAGCATTTT.

This rearrangement joins TRBV5-8 to TRBJ2-2, with D possibly TRBD1 on 6 matching bases. The CDR3 contains 15 residues. V was pared by 4 bases and J by 0 bases, with 10 bases between. From germline, CDR1 is SGHTS and CDR2 YDEGEE. The CDR3 DNA reads TGTGCCAGCAGCCCGAAGGGGGCGAACACCGGGGAGCTGTTTTTT. As protein: CASSPKGANTGELFF.

The chain's CDR3 is CASSIDSETQYF. The CDR3 coding sequence is TGTGCCAGTAGTATAGATAGCGAGACCCAGTACTTC. The chain has TRBV19 and TRBJ2-5; no definite D call. Germline V CDR1 and CDR2: LNHDA, SQIVND (reference sequence). The CDR3 contains 12 residues. V was cut by 0 bases and J by 5 bases, with 4 bases left in between.

The CDR3 DNA follows: TGTGCCAGCAGCGCCCTACGGGGGGATACTGAAGCTTTCTTT. Translating gives CASSALRGDTEAFF. The V gene is TRBV11-2, the J gene TRBJ1-1; TRBD1 might be the D (5 bases). The V end lost 5 bases, the J end lost 5 bases, and 15 bases lay between the germline ends. The germline V gene has CDR1 SGHAT and CDR2 FQNNGV. The CDR3 is 14 residues long. The whole variable domain, filled in from reference TRBV11-2 and TRBJ1-1, reads EAGVAQSPRYKIIEKRQSVAFWCNPISGHATLYWYQQILGQGPKLLIQFQNNGVVDDSQLPKDRFSAERLKGVDSTLKIQPAKLEDSAVYLCASSALRGDTEAFFGQGTRLTVV.